Sequencing of this T cell receptor (beta chain) was carried out in a study of blood T cell repertoires in COVID-19. Whole-study context: Whether acute or convalescent, the COVID-19 samples came from the United States, Italy and Spain. Sample material is recorded as cDNA or gDNA derived from T cells, B-cell-depleted T cells, or PBMCs.

Followed over time, Seattle patients had been enrolled while infection was active. Authors' analysis steps: It was from reference gene primer amplification that nucleated cell counts were estimated. TCRdb keeps only in-frame clones here, not all; method: immunoSEQ multiplex PCR. From that table come the V and J calls and clone size; the DNA was used to work out D and trimming. The table has under 300,000 clones, around 87% seen once. The TCR was taken from a woman aged 55-70 years with COVID-19, enrolled during active disease. The sample comprised peripheral blood.

CDR3 DNA: TGCGCCAGCAGCCAAGAGGGAGCGGATGGAAACACCATATATTTT. It specifies CASSQEGADGNTIYF. V and J are TRBV4-3 and TRBJ1-3; D ambiguous. The CDR3 loop spans 15 amino acids. CDR1 and CDR2 from the germline V gene are LGHNA and YSLEER. The germline V and J ends were trimmed by 0 bases and 3 bases, with 9 bases remaining between them.